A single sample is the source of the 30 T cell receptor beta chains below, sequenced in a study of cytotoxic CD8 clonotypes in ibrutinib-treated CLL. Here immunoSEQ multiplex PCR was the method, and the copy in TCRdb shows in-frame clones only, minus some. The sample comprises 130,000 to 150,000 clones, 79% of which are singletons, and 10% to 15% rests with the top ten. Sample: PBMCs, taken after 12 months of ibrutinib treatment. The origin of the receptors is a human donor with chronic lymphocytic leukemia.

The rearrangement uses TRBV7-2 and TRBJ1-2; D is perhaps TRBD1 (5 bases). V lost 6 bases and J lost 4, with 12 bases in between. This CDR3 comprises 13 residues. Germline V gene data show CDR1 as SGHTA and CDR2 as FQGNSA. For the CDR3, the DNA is TGTGCCAGCAGGATTGGGGGTTCCTATGGCTACACCTTC. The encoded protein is CASRIGGSYGYTF.

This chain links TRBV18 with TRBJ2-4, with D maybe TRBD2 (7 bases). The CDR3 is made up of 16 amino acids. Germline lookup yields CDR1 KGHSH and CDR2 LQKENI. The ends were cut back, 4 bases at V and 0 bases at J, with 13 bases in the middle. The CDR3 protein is CASSRTGGLAKNIQYF. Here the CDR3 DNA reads TGTGCCAGCTCACGAACCGGGGGGCTAGCCAAAAACATTCAGTACTTC.

The CDR3 here is CAWGDKYYEQYF. The CDR3 nucleotides are TGTGCCTGGGGGGACAAATACTACGAGCAGTACTTC. The rearrangement joins TRBV30 to TRBJ2-7; D is possibly TRBD1 (6 bases). CDR3 size: 12 residues. CDR1 and CDR2 from the germline V gene are GTSNPN and SVGIG (reference sequence). Trimming took off 5 bases at V and 3 bases at J, with 11 bases between the two ends.

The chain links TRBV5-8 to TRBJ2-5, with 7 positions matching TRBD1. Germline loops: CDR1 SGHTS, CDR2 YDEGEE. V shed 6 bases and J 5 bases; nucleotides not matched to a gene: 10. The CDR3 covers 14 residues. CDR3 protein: CASNRDSMGETQYF. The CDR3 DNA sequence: TGTGCCAGCAACAGGGACAGTATGGGGGAGACCCAGTACTTC. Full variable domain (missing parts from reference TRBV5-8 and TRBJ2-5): EAGVTQSPTHLIKTRGQQATLRCSPISGHTSVYWYQQALGLGLQFLLWYDEGEERNRGNFPPRFSGRQFPNYSSELNVNALELEDSALYLCASNRDSMGETQYFGPGTRLLVL.

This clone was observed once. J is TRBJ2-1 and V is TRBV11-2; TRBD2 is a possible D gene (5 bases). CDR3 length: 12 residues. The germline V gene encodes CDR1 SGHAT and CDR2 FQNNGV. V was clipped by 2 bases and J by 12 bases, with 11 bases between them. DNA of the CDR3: TGTGCCAGCAGCTTAAGCGGTTTTGGGCAGTTCTTC. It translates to CASSLSGFGQFF.

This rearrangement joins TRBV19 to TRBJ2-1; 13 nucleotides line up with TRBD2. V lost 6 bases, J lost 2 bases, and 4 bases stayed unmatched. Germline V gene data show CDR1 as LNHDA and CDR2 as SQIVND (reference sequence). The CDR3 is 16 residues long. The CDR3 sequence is CASRIGLAGAYNEQFF. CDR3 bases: TGTGCCAGTAGGATCGGACTAGCGGGGGCCTACAATGAGCAGTTCTTC.

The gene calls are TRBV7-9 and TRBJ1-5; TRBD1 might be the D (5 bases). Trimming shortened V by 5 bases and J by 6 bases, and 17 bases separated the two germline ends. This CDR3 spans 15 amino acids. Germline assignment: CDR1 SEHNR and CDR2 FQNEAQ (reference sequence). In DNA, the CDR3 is TGTGCCAGCAGCCCGTCGGTTGGGGCAGGTCAGCCCCAGCATTTT. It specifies CASSPSVGAGQPQHF.

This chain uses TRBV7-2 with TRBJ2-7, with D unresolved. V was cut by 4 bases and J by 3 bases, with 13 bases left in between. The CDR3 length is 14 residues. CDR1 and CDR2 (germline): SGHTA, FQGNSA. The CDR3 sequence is CASSSDGEDYEQYF. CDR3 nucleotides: TGTGCCAGCAGCTCAGACGGTGAGGACTACGAGCAGTACTTC.

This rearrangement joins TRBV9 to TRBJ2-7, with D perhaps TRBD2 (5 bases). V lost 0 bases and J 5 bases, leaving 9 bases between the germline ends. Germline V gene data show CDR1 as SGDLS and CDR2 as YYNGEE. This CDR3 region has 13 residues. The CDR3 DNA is TGTGCCAGCAGCGTAGCTGGTAGCGACGAGCAGTACTTC. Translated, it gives CASSVAGSDEQYF. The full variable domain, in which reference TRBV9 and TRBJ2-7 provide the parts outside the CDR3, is DSGVTQTPKHLITATGQRVTLRCSPRSGDLSVYWYQQSLDQGLQFLIQYYNGEERAKGNILERFSAQQFPDLHSELNLSSLELGDSALYFCASSVAGSDEQYFGPGTRLTVT.

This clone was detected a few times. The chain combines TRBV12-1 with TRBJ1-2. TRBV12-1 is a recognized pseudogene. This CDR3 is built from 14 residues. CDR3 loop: CASSFVRVWRGYTF. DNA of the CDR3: TGTGCCAGCAGCTTTGTGCGGGTATGGCGGGGCTACACCTTC.

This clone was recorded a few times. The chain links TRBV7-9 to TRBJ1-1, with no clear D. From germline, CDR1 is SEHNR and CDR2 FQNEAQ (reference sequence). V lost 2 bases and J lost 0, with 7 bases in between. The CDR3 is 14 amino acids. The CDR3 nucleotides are TGTGCCAGCAGCTTACCAAGAATGAACACTGAAGCTTTCTTT. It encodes CASSLPRMNTEAFF. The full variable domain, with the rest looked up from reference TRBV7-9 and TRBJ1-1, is DTGVSQNPRHKITKRGQNVTFRCDPISEHNRLYWYRQTLGQGPEFLTYFQNEAQLEKSRLLSDRFSAERPKGSFSTLEIQRTEQGDSAMYLCASSLPRMNTEAFFGQGTRLTVV.

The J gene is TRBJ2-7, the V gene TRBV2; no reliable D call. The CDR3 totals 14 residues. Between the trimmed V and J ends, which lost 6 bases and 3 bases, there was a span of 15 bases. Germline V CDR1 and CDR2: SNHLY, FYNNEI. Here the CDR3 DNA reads TGTGCCAGCAGGCCCACGTGGCTCCTCTACGAGCAGTACTTC. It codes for CASRPTWLLYEQYF.

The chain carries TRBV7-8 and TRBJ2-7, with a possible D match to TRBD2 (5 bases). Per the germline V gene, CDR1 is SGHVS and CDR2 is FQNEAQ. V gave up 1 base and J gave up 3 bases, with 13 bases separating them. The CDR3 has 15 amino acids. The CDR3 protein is CASSLESASSYEQYF. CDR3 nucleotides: TGTGCCAGCAGCTTAGAGTCGGCTAGCAGCTACGAGCAGTACTTC.

CDR3 protein: CASREVATGGPANYGYTF. The CDR3 DNA reads as TGTGCCAGTAGGGAAGTTGCGACAGGGGGTCCAGCTAACTATGGCTACACCTTC. The V gene is TRBV19, the J gene TRBJ1-2; 9 bases fit TRBD1. Trimming took 6 bases from V and 0 from J; bases not matched to a gene: 14. CDR1 and CDR2 (germline): LNHDA, SQIVND (reference sequence). This CDR3 has 18 residues.

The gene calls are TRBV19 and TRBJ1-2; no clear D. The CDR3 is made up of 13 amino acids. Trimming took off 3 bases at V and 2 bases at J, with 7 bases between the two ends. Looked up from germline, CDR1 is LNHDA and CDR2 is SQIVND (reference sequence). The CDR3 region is CASSIDKNYGYTF. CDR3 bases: TGTGCCAGTAGTATTGACAAGAACTATGGCTACACCTTC.

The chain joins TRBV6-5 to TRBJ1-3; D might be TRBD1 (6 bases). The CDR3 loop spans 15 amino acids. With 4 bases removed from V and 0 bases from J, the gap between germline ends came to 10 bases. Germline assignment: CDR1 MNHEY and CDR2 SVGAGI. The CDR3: CASSSGTTSGNTIYF. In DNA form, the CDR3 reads TGTGCCAGCAGTTCCGGGACAACCTCTGGAAACACCATATATTTT.

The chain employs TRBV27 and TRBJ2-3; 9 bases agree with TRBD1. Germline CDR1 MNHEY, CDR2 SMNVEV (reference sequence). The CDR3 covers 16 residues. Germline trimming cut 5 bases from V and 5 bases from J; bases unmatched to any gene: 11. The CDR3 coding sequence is TGTGCCAGCAGTCATGGTGGGACAGGGATGATAGATACGCAGTATTTT. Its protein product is CASSHGGTGMIDTQYF.

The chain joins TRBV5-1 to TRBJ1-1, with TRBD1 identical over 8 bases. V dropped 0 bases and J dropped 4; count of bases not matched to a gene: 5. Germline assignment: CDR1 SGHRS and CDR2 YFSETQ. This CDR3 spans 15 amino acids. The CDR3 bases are TGCGCCAGCAGCTTGGATCACAGGGGGGCCACTGAAGCTTTCTTT. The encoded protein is CASSLDHRGATEAFF. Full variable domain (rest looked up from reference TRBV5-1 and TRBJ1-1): KAGVTQTPRYLIKTRGQQVTLSCSPISGHRSVSWYQQTPGQGLQFLFEYFSETQRNKGNFPGRFSGRQFSNSRSEMNVSTLELGDSALYLCASSLDHRGATEAFFGQGTRLTVV.

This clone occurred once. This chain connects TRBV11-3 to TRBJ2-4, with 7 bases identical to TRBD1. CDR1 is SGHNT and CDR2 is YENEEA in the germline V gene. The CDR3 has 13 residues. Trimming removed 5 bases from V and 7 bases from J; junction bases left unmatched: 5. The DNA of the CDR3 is TGTGCCAGCAGCGAGGGACAGTTTAACATTCAGTACTTC. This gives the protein CASSEGQFNIQYF. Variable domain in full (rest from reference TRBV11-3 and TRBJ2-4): EAGVVQSPRYKIIEKKQPVAFWCNPISGHNTLYWYLQNLGQGPELLIRYENEEAVDDSQLPKDRFSAERLKGVDSTLKIQPAELGDSAVYLCASSEGQFNIQYFGAGTRLSVL.

CDR3 DNA sequence: TGTGCCAGCAGCCCCCGGACTCGCTTAGCCGGGGAGCTGTTTTTT. Translating it yields CASSPRTRLAGELFF. The chain recombines TRBV5-8 with TRBJ2-2; D is possibly TRBD2 (5 bases). Trimming cost V 4 bases and J 6 bases, with 16 bases left between them. The CDR3 consists of 15 residues. Germline-derived CDR1 and CDR2 are SGHTS and YDEGEE.

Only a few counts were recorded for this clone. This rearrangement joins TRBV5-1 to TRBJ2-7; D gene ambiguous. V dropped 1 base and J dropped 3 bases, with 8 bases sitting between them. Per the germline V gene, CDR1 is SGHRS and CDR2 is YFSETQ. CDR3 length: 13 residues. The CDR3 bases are TGCGCCAGCAGCTTGACTGGCGACTACGAGCAGTACTTC. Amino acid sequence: CASSLTGDYEQYF. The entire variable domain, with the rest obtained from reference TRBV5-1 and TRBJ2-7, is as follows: KAGVTQTPRYLIKTRGQQVTLSCSPISGHRSVSWYQQTPGQGLQFLFEYFSETQRNKGNFPGRFSGRQFSNSRSEMNVSTLELGDSALYLCASSLTGDYEQYFGPGTRLTVT.

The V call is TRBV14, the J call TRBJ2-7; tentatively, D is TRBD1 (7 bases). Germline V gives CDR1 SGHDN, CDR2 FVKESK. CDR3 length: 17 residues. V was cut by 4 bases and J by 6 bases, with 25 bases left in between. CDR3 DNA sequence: TGTGCCAGCAGCCTAACGAGGGGGGACAGCCAAAGACGCGAGCAGTACTTC. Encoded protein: CASSLTRGDSQRREQYF.

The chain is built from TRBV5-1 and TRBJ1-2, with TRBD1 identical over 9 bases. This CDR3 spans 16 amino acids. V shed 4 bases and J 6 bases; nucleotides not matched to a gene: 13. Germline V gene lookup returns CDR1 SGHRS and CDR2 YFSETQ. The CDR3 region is CASSLDSVGQGDGYTF. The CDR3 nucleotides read TGCGCCAGCAGCCTGGACTCTGTGGGACAGGGAGATGGCTACACCTTC.

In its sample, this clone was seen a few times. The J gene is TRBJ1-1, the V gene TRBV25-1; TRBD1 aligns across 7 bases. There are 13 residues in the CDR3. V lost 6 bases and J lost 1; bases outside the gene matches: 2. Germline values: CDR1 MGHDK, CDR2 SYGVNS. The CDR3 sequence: CASRTGRNTEAFF. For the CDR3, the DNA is TGTGCCAGCAGGACAGGGAGGAACACTGAAGCTTTCTTT. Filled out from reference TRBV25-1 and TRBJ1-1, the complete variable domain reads EADIYQTPRYLVIGTGKKITLECSQTMGHDKMYWYQQDPGMELHLIHYSYGVNSTEKGDLSSESTVSRIRTEHFPLTLESARPSHTSQYLCASRTGRNTEAFFGQGTRLTVV.

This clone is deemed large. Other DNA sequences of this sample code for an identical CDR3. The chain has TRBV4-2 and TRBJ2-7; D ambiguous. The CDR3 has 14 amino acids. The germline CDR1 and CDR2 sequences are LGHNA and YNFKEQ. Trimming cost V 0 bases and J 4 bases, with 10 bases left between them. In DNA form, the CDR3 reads TGTGCCAGCAGCCAAGAATATGGACCTTACGAGCAGTACTTC. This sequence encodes CASSQEYGPYEQYF.

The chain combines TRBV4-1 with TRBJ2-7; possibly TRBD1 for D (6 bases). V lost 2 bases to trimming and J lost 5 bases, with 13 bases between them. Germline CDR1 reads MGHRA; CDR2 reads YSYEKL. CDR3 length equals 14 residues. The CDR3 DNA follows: TGCGCCAGCAGCCAAATTCCTCACAGGGACGAGCAGTACTTC. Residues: CASSQIPHRDEQYF.

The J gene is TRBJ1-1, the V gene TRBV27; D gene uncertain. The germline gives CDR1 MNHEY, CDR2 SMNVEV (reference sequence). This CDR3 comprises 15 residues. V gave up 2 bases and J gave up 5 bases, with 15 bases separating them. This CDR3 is CASSLIPGGGTEAFF. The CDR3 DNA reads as TGTGCCAGCAGTTTAATTCCAGGCGGTGGTACTGAAGCTTTCTTT.

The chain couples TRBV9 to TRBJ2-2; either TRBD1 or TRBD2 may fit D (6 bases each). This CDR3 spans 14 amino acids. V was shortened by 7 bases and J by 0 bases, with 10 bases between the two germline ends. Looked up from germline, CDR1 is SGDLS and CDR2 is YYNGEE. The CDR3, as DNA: TGTGCCAGCCGGGGGACACCGAACACCGGGGAGCTGTTTTTT. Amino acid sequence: CASRGTPNTGELFF. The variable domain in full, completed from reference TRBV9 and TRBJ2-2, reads DSGVTQTPKHLITATGQRVTLRCSPRSGDLSVYWYQQSLDQGLQFLIQYYNGEERAKGNILERFSAQQFPDLHSELNLSSLELGDSALYFCASRGTPNTGELFFGEGSRLTVL.

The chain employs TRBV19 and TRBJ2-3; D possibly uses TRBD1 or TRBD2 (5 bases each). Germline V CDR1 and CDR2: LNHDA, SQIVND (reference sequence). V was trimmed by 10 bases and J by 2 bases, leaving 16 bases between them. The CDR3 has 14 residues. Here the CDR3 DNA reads TGTGCCACCGAAGAGGGGATCAACACAGATACGCAGTATTTT. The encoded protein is CATEEGINTDTQYF.

The CDR3 is CASSQDWLGQTIGYGYTF. The DNA of the CDR3 is TGTGCCAGCAGCCAAGATTGGTTGGGACAGACCATTGGGTATGGCTACACCTTC. The rearrangement links TRBV4-2 to TRBJ1-2; 7 bases fit TRBD1. V shed 0 bases, J shed 5 bases, and the junction held 15 bases outside the gene matches. This CDR3 has 18 residues. Germline V gene sequence: CDR1 LGHNA, CDR2 YNFKEQ.